Following are 23 T cell receptor beta chains from one sample sequenced in a study of blood T cells in healthy people across ages. A second PCR of about 7 to 12 cycles used a sample-barcoded 5' primer and a J-beta primer mix. TCRdb re-called the 5' RACE reads through MiXCR, storing one row per CDR3 protein. The sample includes a few hundred thousand distinct CDR3 sequences, around a quarter of them seen just once. Another study also made use of these data, one on T cells of mothers and their children.

The specimen sequenced was blood. Receptors originate from a boy aged 2-15 years in good health.

This clonotype was seen only a few times. The rearrangement links TRBV20-1 to TRBJ2-1; D might be TRBD1 or TRBD2, each matching 5 bases. The CDR3 covers 14 residues. V gave up 3 bases and J gave up 8 bases, with 17 bases separating them. Germline CDR1 DFQATT, CDR2 SNEGSKA (reference sequence). In DNA form, the CDR3 reads TGCAGTGCTAGGTCGGGGACCCTGCCCCATGAGCAGTTCTTC. Its protein is CSARSGTLPHEQFF.

This clonotype was observed a handful of times. V gene TRBV7-2 combines with J gene TRBJ1-4, with 9 positions matching TRBD1. The CDR3 is 16 amino acids. The germline V gene encodes CDR1 SGHTA and CDR2 FQGNSA. Unmatched junction bases numbered 5, after V lost 5 bases and J lost 1 base. CDR3 sequence: CASSKYRGRTNEKLFF. The CDR3 DNA is TGTGCCAGCAGCAAATACAGGGGGCGAACTAATGAAAAACTGTTTTTT.

V is TRBV4-1 and J is TRBJ2-1, with 10 positions matching TRBD2. The CDR3 covers 16 residues. Germline CDR1 and CDR2: MGHRA and YSYEKL. The V gene end was trimmed by 1 base and the J gene end by 3 bases; junction bases not matched to a gene: 3. This CDR3 is CASSQVSGRDYNEQFF. CDR3 nucleotides: TGCGCCAGCAGCCAAGTAAGCGGGAGGGACTACAATGAGCAGTTCTTC.

This clonotype was seen a handful of times. The chain employs TRBV7-3 and TRBJ2-5; 9 nucleotides line up with TRBD2. The CDR3 is made up of 15 amino acids. Trimming cost V 3 bases and J 4 bases; bases outside gene matches: 6. Germline V gives CDR1 SGHTA, CDR2 FQGTGA. In DNA form, the CDR3 reads TGTGCCAGCAGCTTTCGCGGGGGGGATGGAGAGACCCAGTACTTC. This sequence encodes CASSFRGGDGETQYF.

This chain uses TRBV4-1 with TRBJ1-2; the D is unclear. V lost 1 base and J 3 bases, leaving 9 bases between the germline ends. Per germline, CDR1 MGHRA and CDR2 YSYEKL. This CDR3 region has 14 residues. CDR3 in DNA: TGCGCCAGCAGCCAAGGGGGTTTTGACTATGGCTACACCTTC. Encoded protein: CASSQGGFDYGYTF.

Here the CDR3 reads CASSNKGRMGGYTF. Here the CDR3 DNA reads TGTGCCAGCAGCAATAAAGGCAGGATGGGAGGCTACACCTTC. The J gene is TRBJ1-2, the V gene TRBV5-4; the D is unclear. The CDR3 consists of 14 residues. V shed 4 bases and J shed 8 bases, with 18 bases lying between them. CDR1 and CDR2 from the germline V gene are SGHNT and YYREEE (reference sequence).

This clonotype was seen more than once but under ten times. V is TRBV5-1 and J is TRBJ2-3, with 8 bases fitting TRBD2. The V segment lost 1 base and the J segment 6 bases; nucleotides outside the gene matches: 10. Germline V gene data show CDR1 as SGHRS and CDR2 as YFSETQ. This CDR3 contains 16 residues. CDR3 bases: TGCGCCAGCAGCTTGCCTGCAGCGGGGGTGGGGGATACGCAGTATTTT. This encodes CASSLPAAGVGDTQYF.

This clonotype has a handful of counts. The chain uses TRBV6-5 and TRBJ2-7, with TRBD1 identical over 7 bases. Germline V CDR1 and CDR2: MNHEY, SVGAGI. After removal of 4 bases from V and 2 bases from J, the junction contained 14 bases not matched to a gene. The CDR3 sequence is 17 residues long. CDR3 amino acids: CASSSYLRATGTYEQYF. The CDR3, as DNA: TGTGCCAGCAGTTCGTACCTCCGTGCGACAGGGACCTACGAGCAGTACTTC.

V and J are TRBV10-3 and TRBJ1-2, with 7 bases aligning to TRBD1. V trimming: 2 bases; J trimming: 6 bases; junction bases outside the gene matches: 6. The CDR3 sequence is 14 residues long. Germline V gene lookup returns CDR1 ENHRY and CDR2 SYGVKD. CDR3 nucleotides: TGTGCCATCAGTGAGCCCCTGACAGGGCATGGCTACACCTTC. The encoded protein is CAISEPLTGHGYTF.

In its sample, this clonotype was seen a few times. The V call is TRBV12-3 or TRBV12-4, the J call TRBJ2-7; a weak D match, TRBD2 (6 bases). Trimming took 7 bases from V and 6 from J, leaving 10 bases between them. This CDR3 contains 11 residues. As DNA, the CDR3 is TGTGCCAGCATGGGGGGAGGCGAGCAGTACTTC. It translates to CASMGGGEQYF.

This clonotype was seen a few times. This rearrangement joins TRBV7-3 to TRBJ2-1, with D hard to call. The CDR3 runs to 17 residues. CDR1 and CDR2 from the germline V gene are SGHTA and FQGTGA. V shed 2 bases and J shed 2 bases, with 16 bases lying between them. In nucleotides, the CDR3 is TGTGCCAGCAGCTTAGGGTCCGGGCTCTTTCCCTACAATGAGCAGTTCTTC. The encoded protein is CASSLGSGLFPYNEQFF.

V gene TRBV20-1 combines with J gene TRBJ2-1; 10 positions agree with TRBD2. The end of the DNA aligns better with TRBJ2-7, so the J call may be wrong. Germline V CDR1 and CDR2: DFQATT, SNEGSKA (reference sequence). The CDR3 runs to 15 residues. The CDR3 spells CSARVVSSGRGEQYF. CDR3 sequence (DNA): TGCAGTGCTAGAGTCGTATCTAGCGGGAGAGGCGAGCAGTACTTC.

The genes are TRBV10-2 and TRBJ2-2; 7 nucleotides line up with TRBD2. The V and J ends lost 6 bases and 3 bases, in that order; junction bases with no gene match: 4. The CDR3 contains 14 residues. The germline V gene has CDR1 WSHSY and CDR2 SAAADI. Here the CDR3 DNA reads TGCGCCAGCAGGGGACTACCATACACCGGGGAGCTGTTTTTT. Its translation: CASRGLPYTGELFF.

The chain recombines TRBV5-1 with TRBJ2-1; D perhaps matches TRBD2 (6 bases). The germline gives CDR1 SGHRS, CDR2 YFSETQ. The CDR3 covers 17 residues. The V end was cut by 0 bases, the J end by 3 bases, with 16 bases between. CDR3 bases: TGCGCCAGCAGCTTGGCCGGACTACCCATTCGCTACAATGAGCAGTTCTTC. Amino acid sequence: CASSLAGLPIRYNEQFF.

In this sample, this clonotype turned up a few times. The chain has TRBV3-1 and TRBJ2-7, with D tentatively TRBD1 or TRBD2 (5 bases each). V was cut by 2 bases and J by 3 bases, with 14 bases left in between. Looked up from germline, CDR1 is LGHDT and CDR2 is YNNKEL (reference sequence). The CDR3 totals 15 residues. CDR3 residues: CASSQSPTRGYEQYF. CDR3 bases: TGTGCCAGCAGCCAATCGCCCACGAGGGGCTACGAGCAGTACTTC.

The table lists this clonotype with a count of one. The chain links TRBV5-1 to TRBJ1-4; TRBD1 matches 7 bases. The ends lost 3 bases at V and 7 bases at J; junction bases unmatched: 6. This CDR3 comprises 14 residues. Germline-derived CDR1 and CDR2 are SGHRS and YFSETQ. As DNA, the CDR3 is TGCGCCAGCAGCTCAGGGGGATTAGGTGAAAAACTGTTTTTT. Translation: CASSSGGLGEKLFF.

The rearrangement links TRBV20-1 to TRBJ2-4, with 7 bases fitting TRBD1. CDR1 is DFQATT, CDR2 SNEGSKA, per germline (reference sequence). The CDR3 loop spans 14 amino acids. J gave up 7 bases and V 3 bases, and 9 bases lay outside the gene matches. The DNA of the CDR3 is TGCAGTGCTAGCTTCGCGACAGGGTGGAACATTCAGTACTTC. Translation gives CSASFATGWNIQYF.

This clonotype was seen only a few times. This chain links TRBV12-3 or TRBV12-4 with TRBJ2-4; 7 bases line up with TRBD1. CDR3 size: 13 residues. With 5 bases clipped from V and 15 bases from J, the junction kept 13 bases outside the gene matches. DNA for the CDR3: TGTGCCAGCAGTCCCGGGACAGCCCGTCTTTGGTACTTC. Its protein product is CASSPGTARLWYF.

The gene calls are TRBV27 and TRBJ2-5; 7 bases are a match to TRBD1. The J call may be in error: the DNA end matches TRBJ2-7 better. The CDR3 extends over 15 amino acids. Germline-derived CDR1 and CDR2 are MNHEY and SMNVEV (reference sequence). The CDR3 sequence: CASSLSPTGTYEQYF. CDR3 in DNA: TGTGCCAGCAGTTTATCGCCGACAGGGACGTACGAGCAGTACTTC.

The chain joins TRBV5-1 to TRBJ2-1, with a tentative D call TRBD2 (6 bases). Germline assignment: CDR1 SGHRS and CDR2 YFSETQ. The V end was cut by 4 bases, the J end by 6 bases, with 11 bases between. CDR3 size: 13 residues. The CDR3 sequence is CASSAGRGNEQFF. The CDR3 DNA is TGCGCCAGCAGCGCGGGACGGGGCAATGAGCAGTTCTTC.

The gene calls are TRBV5-1 and TRBJ2-5; D possibly corresponds to TRBD1 (5 bases). V was cut by 4 bases and J by 1 base, with 11 bases left in between. The CDR3 extends over 14 amino acids. Per germline, CDR1 SGHRS and CDR2 YFSETQ. CDR3 sequence (DNA): TGCGCCAGCAGCACGCAGACAGTCCAAGAGACCCAGTACTTC. This codes for CASSTQTVQETQYF.

The rearrangement joins TRBV7-9 to TRBJ2-5; 9 bases agree with TRBD1. V was clipped by 5 bases and J by 2 bases; unmatched bases: 3. The CDR3 extends over 14 amino acids. Germline V gene sequence: CDR1 SEHNR, CDR2 FQNEAQ (reference sequence). The CDR3 loop reads CASSGQGWQETQYF. In nucleotides, the CDR3 is TGTGCCAGCAGCGGACAGGGGTGGCAAGAGACCCAGTACTTC.

This CDR3 reads CASSLAAGGFNEQYF. The CDR3 nucleotides read TGTGCCAGCAGTTTAGCTGCGGGAGGGTTTAACGAGCAGTACTTC. V is TRBV28 and J is TRBJ2-7; 9 positions agree with TRBD2. The CDR3 is 15 amino acids. Germline loops: CDR1 MDHEN, CDR2 SYDVKM. With V trimmed by 2 bases and J by 5 bases, 7 bases remained unmatched.